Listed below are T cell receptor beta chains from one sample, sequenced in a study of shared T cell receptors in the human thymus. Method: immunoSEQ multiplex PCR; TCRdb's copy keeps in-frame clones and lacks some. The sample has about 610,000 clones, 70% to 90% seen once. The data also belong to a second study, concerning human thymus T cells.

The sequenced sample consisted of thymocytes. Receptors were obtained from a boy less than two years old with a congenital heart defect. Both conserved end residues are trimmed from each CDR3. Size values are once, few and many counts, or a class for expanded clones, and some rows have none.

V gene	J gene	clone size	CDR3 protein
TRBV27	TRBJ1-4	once	ASSLVRGATNEKLF
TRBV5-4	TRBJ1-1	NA	ASSYDSRMNTEAF
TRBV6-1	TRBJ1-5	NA	ASSEFVGRRQPQH
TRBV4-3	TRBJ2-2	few	ASSQDRAGILTGELF
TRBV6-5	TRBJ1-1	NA	ASRFGTGVDF
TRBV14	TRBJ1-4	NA	ASSQDYRGATNEKLF
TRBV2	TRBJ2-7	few	ASSLLYEQY
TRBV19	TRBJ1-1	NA	ASSKNRVDTEAF
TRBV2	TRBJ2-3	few	ASGCEREPPSPTDTQY
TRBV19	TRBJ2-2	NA	ATKGGPSRGRENTGELF
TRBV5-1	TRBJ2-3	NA	ASSPRGGDTHTQY
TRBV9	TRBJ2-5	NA	ASSVVGTSGSQETQY
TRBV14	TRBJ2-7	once	ASSPTGSHPGYEQY
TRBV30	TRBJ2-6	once	AWGRLRDRLWGANVLT
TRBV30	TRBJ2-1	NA	AWSVRLAGYNEQF
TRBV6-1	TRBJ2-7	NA	ASTSKDRFSYEQY
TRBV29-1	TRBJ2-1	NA	SVRLAGEAYNEQF
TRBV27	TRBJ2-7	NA	ASSTGQVMYEQY
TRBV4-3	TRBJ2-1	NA	ASSSNRDSGNEQF
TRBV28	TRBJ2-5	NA	ASSPEGRKETQY
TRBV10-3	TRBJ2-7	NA	AISETQGEYEQY
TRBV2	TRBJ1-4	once	ASNWTKANEKLF
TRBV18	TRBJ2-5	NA	ASSSYRGRLQETQY
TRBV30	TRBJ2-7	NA	AWRGARLAYEQY
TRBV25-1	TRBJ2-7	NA	ASARQGATYEQY
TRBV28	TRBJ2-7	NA	ASSPIDRYRY
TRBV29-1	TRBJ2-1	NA	SALGLAGIPYNEQF
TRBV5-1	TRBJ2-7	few	ASRGEQAGSEEQY
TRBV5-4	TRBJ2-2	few	ASSYGLAGVTGELF
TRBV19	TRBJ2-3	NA	ASTLGGGIADTQY
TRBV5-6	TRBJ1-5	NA	ARGQGVGSNQPQH
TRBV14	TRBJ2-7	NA	ASSQDASKGRYEQY
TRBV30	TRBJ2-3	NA	AWGTGDTQY
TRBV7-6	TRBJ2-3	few	ASRRGLHTDTQY
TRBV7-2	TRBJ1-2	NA	ASSLGGQYYGYT
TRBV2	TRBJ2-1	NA	ASKASGGAGGPNYNEQF
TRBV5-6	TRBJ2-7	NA	ASSKGTSGSHYEQY
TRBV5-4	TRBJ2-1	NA	ASSPGASGSYNEQF
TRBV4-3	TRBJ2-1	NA	ASSQGREWSYNEQF
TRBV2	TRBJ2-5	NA	ASSVKGTWETQY